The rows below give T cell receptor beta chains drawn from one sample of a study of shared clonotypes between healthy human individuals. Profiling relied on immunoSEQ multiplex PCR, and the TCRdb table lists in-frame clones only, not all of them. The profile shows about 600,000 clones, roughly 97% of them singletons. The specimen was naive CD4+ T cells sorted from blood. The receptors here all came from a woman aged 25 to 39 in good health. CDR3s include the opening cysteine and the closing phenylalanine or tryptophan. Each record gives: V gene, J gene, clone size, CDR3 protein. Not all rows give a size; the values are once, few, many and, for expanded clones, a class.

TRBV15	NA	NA	CATSRDFWPPTSEQYF
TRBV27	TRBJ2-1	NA	CASSLGLAGGPYYNEQFF
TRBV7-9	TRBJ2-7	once	CASSTTRTSTLDEQYF
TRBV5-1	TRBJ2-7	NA	CASSLTSGRALEQYF
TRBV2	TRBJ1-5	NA	CASKVRDSQNQPQHF
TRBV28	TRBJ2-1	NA	CASSSSGFTYNEQFF
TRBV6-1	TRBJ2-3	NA	CASSEGPILAGTDTQYF
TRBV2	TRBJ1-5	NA	CASSESLTGSVYSNQPQHF
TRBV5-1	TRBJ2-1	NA	CASSLQGDGEQFF
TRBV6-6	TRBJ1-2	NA	CASSTNPDTLTNTF
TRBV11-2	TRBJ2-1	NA	CASSLGQDSYNEQFF
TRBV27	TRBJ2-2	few	CASRRGVLGNPGELFF
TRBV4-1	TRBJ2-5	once	CASSQQFGGSLGETQYF
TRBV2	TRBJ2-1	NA	CASSEEGLTVNEQFF
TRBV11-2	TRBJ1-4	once	CASSYITGGNEKLFF
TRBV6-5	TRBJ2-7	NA	CASSPRSGSSYEQYF
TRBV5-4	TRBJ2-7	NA	CASSLGWKGGEQYF
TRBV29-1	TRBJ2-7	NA	CSVRETGGIHEQYF